This TCR beta chain was observed in a study of memory CD4+ T cells and cytomegalovirus serostatus. Study in general: This sample comes from healthy Belgian adults, 8 to 10 CMV seropositive, approximately 24 seronegative.

Points on this clone: Its cognate antigen is unknown.

The sort gate was single viable CD3+CD4+CD8-CD45RO+ cells for memory CD4+ T cells. Serum IgG to CMV pp150, pp28, p38 and p52 defined serostatus. Sequenced by immunoSEQ multiplex PCR; TCRdb stores in-frame clones only, minus some. The sample includes 60,000 to 70,000 clones, 60% to 85% of them seen just once. The CDR3 length is 18 residues. CDR1 SNHLY and CDR2 FYNNEI come from the germline V gene. V was pared by 0 bases and J by 5 bases, with 10 bases of the junction left unmatched. Study-wide findings and caveats: Suggested: most of the CMV-linked TCR signature lies in CD4+ memory cells.

The specimen sequenced was memory CD4+ T cells from blood. The rearrangement links TRBV2 to TRBJ2-3, with 11 bases identical to TRBD2. This TCR came from an adult in good health and CMV-seropositive. DNA of the CDR3: TGTGCCAGCAGTGAAGCTTACCGCCTACTAGCGGGGGAAGATACGCAGTATTTT. Encoded protein: CASSEAYRLLAGEDTQYF.